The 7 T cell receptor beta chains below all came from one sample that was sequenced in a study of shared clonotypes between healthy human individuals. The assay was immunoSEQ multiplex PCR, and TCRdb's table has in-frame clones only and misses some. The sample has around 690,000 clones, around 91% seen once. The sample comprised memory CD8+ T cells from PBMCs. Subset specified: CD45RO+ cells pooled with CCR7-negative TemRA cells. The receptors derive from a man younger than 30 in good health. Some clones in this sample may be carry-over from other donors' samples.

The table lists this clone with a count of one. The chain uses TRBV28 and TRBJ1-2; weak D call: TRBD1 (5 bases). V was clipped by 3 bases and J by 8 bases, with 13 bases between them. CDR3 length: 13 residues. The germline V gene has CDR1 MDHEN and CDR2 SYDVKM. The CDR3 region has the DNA TGTGCCAGCAGTTTGAAGGGGCTCGGGGGCTACACCTTC. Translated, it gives CASSLKGLGGYTF.

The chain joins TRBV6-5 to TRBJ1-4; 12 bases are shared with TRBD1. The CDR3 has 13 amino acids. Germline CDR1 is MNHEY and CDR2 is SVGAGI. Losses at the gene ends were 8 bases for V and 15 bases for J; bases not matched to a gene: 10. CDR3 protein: CASGGQGARSLFF. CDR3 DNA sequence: TGTGCCAGCGGGGGACAGGGGGCGCGTAGTTTGTTTTTT.

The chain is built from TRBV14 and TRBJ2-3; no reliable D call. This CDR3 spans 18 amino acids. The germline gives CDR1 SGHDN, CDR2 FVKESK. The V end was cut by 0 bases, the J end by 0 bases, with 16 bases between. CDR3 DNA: TGTGCCAGCAGCCAAGAAATGGTAGCAGAGACTAGCACAGATACGCAGTATTTT. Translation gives CASSQEMVAETSTDTQYF.

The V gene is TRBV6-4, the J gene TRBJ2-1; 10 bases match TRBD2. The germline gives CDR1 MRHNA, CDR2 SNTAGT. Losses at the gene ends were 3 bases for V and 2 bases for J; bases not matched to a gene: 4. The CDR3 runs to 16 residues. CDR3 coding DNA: TGTGCCAGCAGTGAAGGACTAGCGGCGGCCTACAATGAGCAGTTCTTC. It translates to CASSEGLAAAYNEQFF.

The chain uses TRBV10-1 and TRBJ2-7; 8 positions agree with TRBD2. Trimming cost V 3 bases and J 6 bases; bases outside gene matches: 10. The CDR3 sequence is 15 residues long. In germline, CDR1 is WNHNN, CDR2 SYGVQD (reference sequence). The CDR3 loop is CASSDGAGAGGEQYF. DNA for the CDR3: TGCGCCAGCAGTGATGGAGCGGGGGCCGGTGGCGAGCAGTACTTC.

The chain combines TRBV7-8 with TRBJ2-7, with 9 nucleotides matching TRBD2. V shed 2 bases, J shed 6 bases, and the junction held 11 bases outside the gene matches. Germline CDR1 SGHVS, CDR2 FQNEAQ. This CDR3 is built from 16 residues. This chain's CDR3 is CASSLFLAGRTSEQYF. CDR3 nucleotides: TGTGCCAGCAGCTTATTCCTAGCGGGACGGACCTCCGAGCAGTACTTC.

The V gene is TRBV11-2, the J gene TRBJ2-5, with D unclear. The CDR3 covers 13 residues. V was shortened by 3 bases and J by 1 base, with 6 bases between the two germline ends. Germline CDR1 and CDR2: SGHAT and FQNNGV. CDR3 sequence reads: CASSFEIQETQYF. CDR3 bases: TGTGCCAGCAGCTTTGAAATCCAAGAGACCCAGTACTTC.